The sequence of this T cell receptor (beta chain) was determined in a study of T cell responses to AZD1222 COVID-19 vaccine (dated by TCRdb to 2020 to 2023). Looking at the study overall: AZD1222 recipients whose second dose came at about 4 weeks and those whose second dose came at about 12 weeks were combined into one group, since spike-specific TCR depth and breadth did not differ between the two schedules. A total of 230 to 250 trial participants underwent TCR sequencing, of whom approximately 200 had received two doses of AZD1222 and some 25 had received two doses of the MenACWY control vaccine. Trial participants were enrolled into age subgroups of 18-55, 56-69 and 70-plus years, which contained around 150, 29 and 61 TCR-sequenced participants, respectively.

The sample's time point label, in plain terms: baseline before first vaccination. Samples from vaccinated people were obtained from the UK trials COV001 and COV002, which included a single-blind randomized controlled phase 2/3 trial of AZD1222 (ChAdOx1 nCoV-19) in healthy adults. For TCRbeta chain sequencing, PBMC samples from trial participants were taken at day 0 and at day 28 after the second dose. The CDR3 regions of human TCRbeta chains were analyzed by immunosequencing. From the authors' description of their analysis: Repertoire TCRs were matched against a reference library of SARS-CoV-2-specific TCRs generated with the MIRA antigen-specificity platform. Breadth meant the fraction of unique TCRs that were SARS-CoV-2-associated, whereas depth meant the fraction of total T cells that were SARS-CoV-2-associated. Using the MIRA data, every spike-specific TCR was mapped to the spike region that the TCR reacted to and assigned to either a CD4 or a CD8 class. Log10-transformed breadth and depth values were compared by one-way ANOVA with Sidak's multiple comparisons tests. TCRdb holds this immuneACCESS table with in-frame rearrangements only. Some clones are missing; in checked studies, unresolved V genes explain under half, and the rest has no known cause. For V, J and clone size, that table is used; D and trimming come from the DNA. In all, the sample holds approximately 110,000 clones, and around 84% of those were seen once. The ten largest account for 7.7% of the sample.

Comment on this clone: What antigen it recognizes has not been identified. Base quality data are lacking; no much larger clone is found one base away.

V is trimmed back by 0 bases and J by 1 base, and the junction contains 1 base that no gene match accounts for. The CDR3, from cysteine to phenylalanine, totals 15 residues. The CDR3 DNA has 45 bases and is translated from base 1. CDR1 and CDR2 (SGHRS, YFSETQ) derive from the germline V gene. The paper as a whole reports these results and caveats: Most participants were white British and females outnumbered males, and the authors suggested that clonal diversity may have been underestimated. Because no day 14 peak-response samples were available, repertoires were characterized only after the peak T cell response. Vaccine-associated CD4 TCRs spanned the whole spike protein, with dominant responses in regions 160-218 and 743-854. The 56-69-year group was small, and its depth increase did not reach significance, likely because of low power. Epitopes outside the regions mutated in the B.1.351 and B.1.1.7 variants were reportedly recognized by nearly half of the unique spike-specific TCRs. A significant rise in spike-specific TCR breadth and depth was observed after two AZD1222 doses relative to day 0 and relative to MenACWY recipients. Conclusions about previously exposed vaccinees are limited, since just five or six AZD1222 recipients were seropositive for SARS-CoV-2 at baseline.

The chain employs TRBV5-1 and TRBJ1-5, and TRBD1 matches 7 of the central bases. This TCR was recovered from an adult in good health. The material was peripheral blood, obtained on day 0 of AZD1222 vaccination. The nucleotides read TGCGCCAGCAGCTTGGCGGGACAGAGCAATCAGCCCCAGCATTTT. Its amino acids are CASSLAGQSNQPQHF.